The rows below give T cell receptor beta chains drawn from one sample of a study of persistence of HIV-infected CD4 T cells. No antigen has been identified for these receptors. TCRdb's copy holds only in-frame clones and misses some; the assay was immunoSEQ multiplex PCR. The table shows around 28,000 clones, with roughly 78% occurring only once. The starting material was CD4+ T cells sorted from PBMCs after roughly 20-hour stimulation, obtained from a patient who received antiretroviral therapy. These receptors were obtained from an adult man with HIV who was CMV-seropositive. Each CDR3 is given with its conserved first and last residue. The order of the fields is clone size, D gene, V gene, J gene, CDR3 protein, CDR3 DNA. The D gene is left open where the match is weak. The size of a clone is reported for some rows only, either as once, few or many, or as a class for expanded clones.

few	TRBD1	TRBV5-8	TRBJ1-1	CASSPGQGKNTEAFF	TGTGCCAGCAGCCCCGGACAGGGGAAGAACACTGAAGCTTTCTTT
NA	NA	TRBV12-3/TRBV12-4	TRBJ2-2	CASTMDSGELFF	TGTGCCAGCACCATGGACTCCGGGGAGCTGTTTTTT
NA	NA	TRBV6-5	TRBJ1-2	CASSQRNYGYTF	TGTGCCAGCAGTCAGCGGAACTATGGCTACACCTTC
NA	NA	TRBV20-1	TRBJ2-1	CSASHSRGEQFF	TGCAGTGCTAGTCACTCCAGGGGTGAGCAGTTCTTC
NA	NA	TRBV5-1	TRBJ1-6	CASSNQGQNNSPLHF	TGCGCCAGCAGTAACCAGGGACAAAATAATTCACCCCTCCACTTT
NA	NA	TRBV5-1	TRBJ1-2	CASRSSQGAYGYTF	TGCGCCAGCAGAAGTTCCCAGGGTGCCTATGGCTACACCTTC
NA	NA	TRBV2	TRBJ2-1	CASSDWGYEQFF	TGTGCCAGCAGTGACTGGGGCTATGAGCAGTTCTTC
NA	TRBD2	TRBV2	TRBJ2-3	CASKASGVTDTQYF	TGTGCCAGCAAGGCTAGCGGGGTCACAGATACGCAGTATTTT
once	NA	TRBV3-1/TRBV3-2	TRBJ2-3	CASSHQISTDTQYF	TGTGCCAGCAGCCACCAGATCTCCACAGATACGCAGTATTTT
NA	NA	TRBV19	TRBJ2-7	CASRRQIGTRGEQYF	TGTGCCAGTAGGAGACAGATCGGGACGCGCGGGGAGCAGTACTTC
NA	TRBD2	TRBV5-1	TRBJ2-7	CASSQTGGAYEQYF	TGCGCCAGCAGCCAAACCGGGGGGGCTTACGAGCAGTACTTC
NA	NA	TRBV4-2	TRBJ2-3	CASSQVGGGTDTQYF	TGTGCCAGCAGCCAGGTGGGGGGAGGCACAGATACGCAGTATTTT
NA	TRBD1	TRBV6-5	TRBJ2-3	CASSSDRVDTQYF	TGTGCCAGCAGTTCAGACAGGGTAGATACGCAGTATTTT